Listed below are T cell receptor beta chains from one sample, sequenced in a study of blood T cell repertoires in COVID-19. The repertoire was sequenced with immunoSEQ multiplex PCR; TCRdb's copy has only in-frame clones and lacks some. Here the sample spans hundreds of thousands of clones, 75% to 95% being singletons. The sequencing input was PBMCs or T cells enriched from blood (not recorded which). These receptor sequences come from a woman aged 18-30 years who had recovered from COVID-19. Both conserved end residues are part of each CDR3. D genes are given only for firm matches. Only some rows state a clone size, as once, few, many or a class for expanded clones.

CDR3 length	clone size	D gene	V gene	J gene	CDR3 DNA	CDR3 protein
15	.	.	TRBV2	TRBJ2-7	TGTGCCAGCAGGATGTTGGACGGGGGCTCCTACGAGCAGTACTTC	CASRMLDGGSYEQYF
16	.	TRBD2	TRBV5-8	TRBJ2-2	TGTGCCAGCAGCATATGGACTAGCGGATTCGGCGGGGAGCTGTTTTTT	CASSIWTSGFGGELFF
13	.	.	TRBV4-2	TRBJ1-2	TGTGCCAGCAGCCAAGAGAGGGAGGATGGCTACACCTTC	CASSQEREDGYTF
13	.	.	TRBV7-9	TRBJ1-1	TGTGCCAGCAGCATCGGGACAACCCTCCGGGCTTTCTTT	CASSIGTTLRAFF
15	.	TRBD1	TRBV2	TRBJ2-5	TGTGCCAGCAGTGAAGCCTTGGACAGGAAAGAGACCCAGTACTTC	CASSEALDRKETQYF
14	once	TRBD1	TRBV2	TRBJ2-5	TGTGCCAGCAGCGGAGGGACAGGCCAAGAGACCCAGTACTTC	CASSGGTGQETQYF
17	.	.	TRBV11-2	TRBJ2-2	TGTGCCAGCAGCTTTCATTTAGGGCGGGGGCCCATCGGGGAGCTGTTTTTT	CASSFHLGRGPIGELFF
14	.	.	TRBV6-5	TRBJ1-5	TGTGCCAGCAGATACGGGACTGAGAATCAGCCCCAGCATTTT	CASRYGTENQPQHF
13	.	.	TRBV28	TRBJ2-7	TGTGCCAGCAGTTTATACTCAACCTACGAGCAGTACTTC	CASSLYSTYEQYF
13	.	TRBD1	TRBV19	TRBJ1-1	TGTGCCAGTAACATCAGGGGGACCACTGAAGCTTTCTTT	CASNIRGTTEAFF
12	.	.	TRBV2	TRBJ1-1	TGTGCCAGCAGGCGGGGTGGGACTGAAGCTTTCTTT	CASRRGGTEAFF
14	.	.	TRBV5-5	TRBJ1-6	TGTGCCAGCAGCGTGGCGTGGCGGAATTCACCCCTCCACTTT	CASSVAWRNSPLHF
15	.	TRBD2	TRBV11-3	TRBJ2-3	TGTGCCAGCAGCCCCCGGACTAGCGGGGGGGATACGCAGTATTTT	CASSPRTSGGDTQYF
15	.	TRBD2	TRBV14	TRBJ2-1	TGTGCCAGCAGCCAAGCGGGGGGTGGATACAATGAGCAGTTCTTC	CASSQAGGGYNEQFF
14	.	TRBD1	TRBV29-1	TRBJ2-3	TGCAGCGCAAAACAGGGGGCCCGCGGGAATACGCAGTATTTT	CSAKQGARGNTQYF
16	.	.	TRBV5-1	TRBJ2-6	TGCGCCAGCAGCGTCCAGGGCGCCTCTGGGGCCAACGTCCTGACTTTC	CASSVQGASGANVLTF
15	.	.	TRBV5-1	TRBJ1-2	TGCGCCAGCAGCTTGGGTGGCCAGAATAACTATGGCTACACCTTC	CASSLGGQNNYGYTF
18	.	.	TRBV5-4	TRBJ2-1	TGTGCCAGCAGCAGGGGGGCTAGCGGCTTTGCCCCCTACAATGAGCAGTTCTTC	CASSRGASGFAPYNEQFF
17	.	TRBD2	TRBV19	TRBJ2-1	TGTGCCAGTTTTGGCCCTAGCGGTAAAAGCTCCTACAATGAGCAGTTCTTC	CASFGPSGKSSYNEQFF
16	.	.	TRBV15	TRBJ1-5	TGTGCCACCAGCAGCCACCGGGACTTGAGGGGTCAGCCCCAGCATTTT	CATSSHRDLRGQPQHF
17	.	TRBD2	TRBV11-2	TRBJ2-1	TGTGCCAGCAGCTTAGACCGGACTAGCGGGAGGGCCGGTGAGCAGTTCTTC	CASSLDRTSGRAGEQFF
14	.	.	TRBV5-6	TRBJ1-3	TGTGCCAGCAGCTTGGACGGCTCTGGAAACACCATATATTTT	CASSLDGSGNTIYF
14	.	TRBD1	TRBV5-1	TRBJ2-3	TGCGCCAGCAGCCTCGGACAGGTCCGAGATACGCAGTATTTT	CASSLGQVRDTQYF
16	.	TRBD2	TRBV6-5	TRBJ2-7	TGTGCCAGCAGTTACTCGGGGCTAGCGGCATCCTACGAGCAGTACTTC	CASSYSGLAASYEQYF
15	.	TRBD2	TRBV28	TRBJ2-1	TGTGCCAGCAGTTTCCCTGCTAGCGGGAGTGATGAGCAGTTCTTC	CASSFPASGSDEQFF
17	.	TRBD1	TRBV5-5	TRBJ1-5	TGTGCCAGCAGCAGGACAGGGTCGGAGACCAGCAATCAGCCCCAGCATTTT	CASSRTGSETSNQPQHF
15	.	TRBD1	TRBV7-2	TRBJ2-5	TGTGCCAGCACCCTGCAGGGGACAGGACAAGAGACCCAGTACTTC	CASTLQGTGQETQYF
16	.	TRBD2	TRBV18	TRBJ2-7	TGTGCCAGCTCACCAAGTAATCCAGCGGGAGCGAGGGAGCAGTACTTC	CASSPSNPAGAREQYF
13	.	.	TRBV3-1/TRBV3-2	TRBJ1-1	TGTGCCAGCAGCCAAGAGATTAGCACTGAAGCTTTCTTT	CASSQEISTEAFF
16	.	.	TRBV13	TRBJ1-6	TGTGCCAGCAGCTTAGGCGAGCCCCAGGGTGGTTCACCCCTCCACTTT	CASSLGEPQGGSPLHF
14	.	TRBD1	TRBV19	TRBJ2-7	TGTGCCAGTAGTGGCGGACAGGGGGCGAAGGAGCAGTACTTC	CASSGGQGAKEQYF
15	.	TRBD1	TRBV4-1	TRBJ1-2	TGCGCCAGCAGCCGTCGACAGGGGTCCTCCGGTGGCTACACCTTC	CASSRRQGSSGGYTF
12	.	.	TRBV20-1	TRBJ1-3	TGCAGTGCTAGTGTGGGGGGGGACACCATATATTTT	CSASVGGDTIYF
14	.	TRBD1	TRBV9	TRBJ2-5	TGTGCCAGCAGCACTGGGACAGCGCAAGAGACCCAGTACTTC	CASSTGTAQETQYF
14	.	TRBD1	TRBV9	TRBJ1-6	TGTGCCAGCAGCCCTGGGACAGCCCTTCTGGCCCTCCACTTT	CASSPGTALLALHF
15	.	.	TRBV6-8	TRBJ1-3	TGTGCCAGCATCCAGACAGGTGAGGATGGAAACACCATATATTTT	CASIQTGEDGNTIYF
15	.	TRBD1	TRBV2	TRBJ1-3	TGTGCCAGCAGCTCGGACAGGGGTAGTGGAAACACCATATATTTT	CASSSDRGSGNTIYF
13	.	.	TRBV5-5	TRBJ1-1	TGTGCCAGCAGCTCGACAGGGAACACTGAAGCTTTCTTT	CASSSTGNTEAFF